One sample yielded the 3 T cell receptor beta chains listed below, sequenced in a study of tumor-infiltrating lymphocytes in primary liver carcinoma. Reverse transcription of roughly 0.5 ug total RNA with a constant-region primer produced TCR beta cDNA. Slightly modified ARM-PCR served as the procedure for the TCR beta libraries. These libraries came from three rounds of nested multiplex PCR. TRBV1-TRBV30 forward primers paired with a C-beta reverse primer were used in the first two PCR rounds, which ran approximately 10 cycles each. In TCRdb, the multiplex PCR reads were re-called with MiXCR into one record per CDR3 protein. This sample has some 190,000 distinct CDR3 sequences, with 60% found just once. Researchers drew blood RNA from unsorted whole blood and extracted germline DNA as well. What was sequenced was peripheral blood. The source is a man between 40 and 49 years old with primary liver carcinoma and hepatitis B virus infection.

This clonotype was seen repeatedly, ten times or more. The chain combines TRBV11-2 with TRBJ1-2, with TRBD1 as a possible D gene (6 bases). Between the trimmed V and J ends, which lost 5 bases and 4 bases, there was a span of 17 bases. In germline, CDR1 is SGHAT, CDR2 FQNNGV. CDR3 length equals 15 residues. CDR3 protein: CASSPQSGQSYGYTF. The CDR3 nucleotides read TGTGCCAGCAGCCCCCAAAGCGGACAGTCCTATGGCTACACCTTC.

In its sample, this clonotype was seen many times. This chain joins TRBV29-1 and TRBJ2-5, with D maybe TRBD2 (5 bases). Looked up from germline, CDR1 is SQVTM and CDR2 is ANQGSEA. V lost 7 bases and J lost 5, with 14 bases in between. CDR3 length: 12 amino acids. The CDR3 sequence is CSALGEWETQYF. In nucleotides, the CDR3 is TGCAGCGCACTAGGAGAGTGGGAGACCCAGTACTTC.

Remarks on this clonotype: It may be a read error: a sequence one base away is much more abundant. The chain links TRBV11-2 to TRBJ2-2; the match to TRBD2 covers 10 bases. CDR1 is SGHAT, CDR2 FQNNGV, per germline. J was trimmed by 7 bases and V by 4 bases; bases with no gene match: 12. CDR3 length: 17 amino acids. The CDR3 reads CASSSYSGGAGVGELFF. The CDR3 nucleotides read TGTGCCAGCAGCTCCTACAGCGGGGGGGCCGGAGTCGGGGAGCTGTTTTTT.